The 8 T cell receptor beta chains below were found in one sample sequenced in a study of T cells expressing NK-cell markers. TCRdb reworked the 5' RACE reads into one entry per CDR3 protein, no DNA. In total, the table holds 140,000 to 150,000 distinct CDR3 sequences. Sequencing used blood T cells: a sorted CD56 or NKG2C T cell subset, CD4+ or CD8+ T cells, or bulk PBMC T cells (not recorded which). The receptor source for this set is a man between 18 and 35 years old in good health.

The chain recombines TRBV18 with TRBJ2-1; the TCRdb call, TRBD2, lacks DNA for checking. CDR1 is KGHSH, CDR2 LQKENI, per germline. This CDR3 region has 16 residues. The chain's CDR3 is CASSPPRGGGYNEQFF.

The chain recombines TRBV19 with TRBJ2-3. CDR1 and CDR2 (germline): LNHDA, SQIVND (reference sequence). The CDR3 has 13 residues. The CDR3 sequence: CASSIGGTDTQYF.

The chain couples TRBV27 to TRBJ2-1; TCRdb's D gene call, TRBD1, goes unchecked for lack of DNA. Germline V gene lookup returns CDR1 MNHEY and CDR2 SMNVEV (reference sequence). The CDR3 sequence is 14 residues long. CDR3 sequence reads: CASSLSITGNEQFF.

V is TRBV30 and J is TRBJ1-1; TCRdb reports TRBD1, a call that lacks DNA to check it against. The CDR3 covers 15 residues. The germline V gene encodes CDR1 GTSNPN and CDR2 SVGIG (reference sequence). The CDR3: CAWSSRVQLNTEAFF. Variable domain in full (rest from reference TRBV30 and TRBJ1-1): SQTIHQWPATLVQPVGSPLSLECTVEGTSNPNLYWYRQAAGRGLQLLFYSVGIGQISSEVPQNLSASRPQDRQFILSSKKLLLSDSGFYLCAWSSRVQLNTEAFFGQGTRLTVV.

J is TRBJ2-5 and V is TRBV20-1; TCRdb's D gene call, TRBD2, goes unchecked for lack of DNA. This CDR3 contains 14 residues. Per germline, CDR1 DFQATT and CDR2 SNEGSKA (reference sequence). The CDR3 loop is CSAITADGWETQYF.

The chain combines TRBV27 with TRBJ2-1. The germline gives CDR1 MNHEY, CDR2 SMNVEV (reference sequence). The CDR3 totals 12 residues. The CDR3: CASSLPGNEQFF.

The rearrangement joins TRBV12-3 or TRBV12-4 to TRBJ2-1; the D call from TCRdb, TRBD1, cannot be confirmed without DNA. The CDR3 is 16 amino acids. CDR3 residues: CASSLVLGGLNNEQFF.

The chain is built from TRBV15 and TRBJ2-1; the TCRdb call, TRBD2, lacks DNA for checking. Germline CDR1 LNHNV, CDR2 YYDKDF (reference sequence). CDR3 length: 16 amino acids. CDR3 sequence: CATSKVLAGTNNEQFF.